The T cell receptor (beta chain) under discussion was sequenced for a study of circulating CD8 cells and anti-PD-1 response in melanoma. Each library started from approximately 15 ng of total RNA using the QIAseq Immune Repertoire TCR panel. MiXCR was run by TCRdb on the reads, yielding one entry per CDR3 protein. The table lists about 290 distinct CDR3 sequences, about a tenth of them singletons. The CDR3 has 15 residues. The germline V gene has CDR1 LGHNA and CDR2 YNFKEQ. V was trimmed by 0 bases and J by 3 bases, leaving 12 bases between them. Findings and limits, study-wide: At M1, fewer than 7% of TRB clonotypes appeared in multiple subsets. The cohort mixed treatment-naive and previously treated patients.

Live CD3+CD8+TCRalphabeta+ cells were sorted into four subsets by PD-1 and/or TIGIT. This clonotype rates as large. Its antigen is not identified. The starting material was CD8+ T cells from PBMCs, obtained at baseline or after one month of anti-PD-1 therapy (not recorded which). This receptor was obtained from a human donor with melanoma. The rearrangement links TRBV4-2 to TRBJ2-7; D tentatively fits TRBD1 or TRBD2 (5 bases each). The CDR3 spells CASSQDGGDGYEQYF. CDR3 coding DNA: TGTGCCAGCAGCCAAGATGGGGGTGACGGCTACGAGCAGTACTTC.